This T cell receptor (beta chain) comes out of a study of early T cells in non-severe SARS-CoV-2 infection. Background on the study: Investigators sequenced bulk RNA drawn from unsorted whole blood, and chains remained unpaired.

Study results and caveats: Private and CD4 specificities were missed by VDJdb matching, which favored anti-spike CD8 responses.

The CDR3 totals 14 residues. Germline V gives CDR1 DFQATT, CDR2 SNEGSKA (reference sequence). V was shortened by 3 bases and J by 4 bases, with 15 bases between the two germline ends. Individual cDNA molecules carried attached unique molecular identifiers. TCRdb reprocessed the 5' RACE reads with MiXCR, giving one entry per CDR3 protein. The sample carries roughly 20,000 distinct CDR3 sequences, 4.8% recorded once. A word on this clonotype: As yet, its antigen is unknown.

Specimen: whole blood. The source of this sequence is an adult who was a healthcare worker with PCR-confirmed SARS-CoV-2 infection or an uninfected control (not recorded which). The chain recombines TRBV20-1 with TRBJ2-5, with D possibly matching TRBD2 (6 bases). As DNA, the CDR3 is TGCAGTGCTAGGGACTGGAAGGGAGGAGAGACCCAGTACTTC. Amino acid sequence: CSARDWKGGETQYF.